This T cell receptor beta chain stems from a study of blood T cell repertoires in COVID-19. As handled by the study authors: Scientists estimated how many nucleated cells there were by amplifying reference gene primers. The assay was immunoSEQ multiplex PCR, and TCRdb's table has in-frame clones only and misses some. V, J and clone size derive from that table, while D and trimming were established from the DNA sequence. The repertoire includes about 230,000 clones, about 86% of them detected once, and approximately 5.4% sits in the top ten. This clone has only a few counts. The CDR3 runs 14 residues. Germline CDR1 is SNHLY and CDR2 is FYNNEI. The germline V and J ends were trimmed by 6 bases and 3 bases, with 15 bases remaining between them.

This chain uses TRBV2 with TRBJ2-7; tentatively, D is TRBD2 (5 bases). This TCR was sampled from an elderly man with acute or convalescent COVID-19. The sequenced material came from peripheral blood. In nucleotides, the CDR3 is TGTGCCAGCAGCCGGGATCTTCGAATCTACGAGCAGTACTTC. Its protein is CASSRDLRIYEQYF.